The text below deals with one T cell receptor beta chain. Its antigen is as yet unknown. Losses at the gene ends were 0 bases for V and 5 bases for J; bases not matched to a gene: 3. Germline CDR1 LNHDA, CDR2 SQIVND (reference sequence). The CDR3 has 15 amino acids. This sample was taken from a study of T cells in Graves' hyperthyroidism and ophthalmopathy. The study's findings and limits: The model forecast ophthalmopathy, anticipating it by a median approximately 6.2 months before onset.

What was amplified from RNA transcripts were TCR beta CDR3 regions. First-round RT-PCR with HTBI primers amplified the TCR CDR3 region. TCRdb passed the multiplex PCR reads through MiXCR, listing each CDR3 protein once. The data contain 650,000 to 800,000 distinct CDR3 sequences, less than 45% of them singletons. This TCR was sampled from an adult man with Graves' disease, either hyperthyroidism or ophthalmopathy (not recorded which). Sample: peripheral blood or thyroid tissue (not recorded which). The chain combines TRBV19 with TRBJ2-7; 11 nucleotides agree with TRBD2. The CDR3 DNA is TGTGCCAGTAGTATAGATCTAGCGGGAGGAAACGAGCAGTACTTC. Its protein product is CASSIDLAGGNEQYF.